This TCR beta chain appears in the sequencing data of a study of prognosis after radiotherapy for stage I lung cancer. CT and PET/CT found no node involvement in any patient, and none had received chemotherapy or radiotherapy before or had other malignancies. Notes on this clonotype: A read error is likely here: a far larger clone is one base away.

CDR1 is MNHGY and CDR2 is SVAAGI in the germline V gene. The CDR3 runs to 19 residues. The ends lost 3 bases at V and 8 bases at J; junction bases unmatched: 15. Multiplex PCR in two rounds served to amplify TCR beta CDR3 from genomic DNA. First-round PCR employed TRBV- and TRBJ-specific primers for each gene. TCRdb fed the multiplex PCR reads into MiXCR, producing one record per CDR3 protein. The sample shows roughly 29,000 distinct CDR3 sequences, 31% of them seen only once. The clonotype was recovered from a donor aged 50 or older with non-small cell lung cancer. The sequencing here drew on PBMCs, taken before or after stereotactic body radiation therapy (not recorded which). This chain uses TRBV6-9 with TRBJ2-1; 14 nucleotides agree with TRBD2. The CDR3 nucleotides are TGTGCCAGCAGTTACCCGGGACTAGCGGGAGAAATAGGAGGCGATGAGCAGTTCTTC. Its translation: CASSYPGLAGEIGGDEQFF.